The 29 T cell receptor beta chains in this list originate from one sample, sequenced in a study of shared clonotypes between healthy human individuals. The protocol was immunoSEQ multiplex PCR, while the TCRdb copy is restricted to in-frame clones and leaves out a portion. Counted here are around 2,000,000 clones, about 95% occurring once; the ten biggest clones make up more than 0.95%. It was CD45RO-negative cells, positively selected for CCR7, that made up naive CD8 cells, with terminally differentiated effector memory CD45RA+ cells excluded. The sample was naive CD8+ T cells sorted from blood. The receptor source for this set is a man in his late teens or twenties in good health.

This sequence joins TRBV27 and TRBJ1-2; possible D gene TRBD1, 5 bases. The CDR3 loop spans 13 amino acids. V was shortened by 3 bases and J by 8 bases, with 13 bases between the two germline ends. Germline V CDR1 and CDR2: MNHEY, SMNVEV (reference sequence). The CDR3 DNA is TGTGCCAGCAGTTTGGGCCGATCAGGGGGCTACACCTTC. Translating gives CASSLGRSGGYTF.

This clone was seen just once. J is TRBJ1-6 and V is TRBV6-4; 7 bases align to TRBD1. Germline CDR1 and CDR2: MRHNA and SNTAGT. The ends lost 3 bases at V and 10 bases at J; junction bases unmatched: 6. This CDR3 region has 14 residues. CDR3 nucleotide sequence: TGTGCCAGCAGTGAGGGGTCCAGGGGGTCACCCCTCCACTTT. Its translation: CASSEGSRGSPLHF.

In the case of this clone: Other DNA sequences in this specimen translate into the identical CDR3. V is TRBV2 and J is TRBJ2-7; 8 bases agree with TRBD1. V shed 4 bases, J shed 3 bases, and the junction held 2 bases outside the gene matches. This CDR3 region has 13 residues. Germline V gene lookup returns CDR1 SNHLY and CDR2 FYNNEI. Here the CDR3 reads CASSVGQGYEQYF. The CDR3 DNA reads as TGTGCCAGCAGTGTTGGACAGGGCTACGAGCAGTACTTC. Variable domain in full (rest from reference TRBV2 and TRBJ2-7): EPEVTQTPSHQVTQMGQEVILRCVPISNHLYFYWYRQILGQKVEFLVSFYNNEISEKSEIFDDQFSVERPDGSNFTLKIRSTKLEDSAMYFCASSVGQGYEQYFGPGTRLTVT.

The chain recombines TRBV29-1 with TRBJ1-2, with D possibly being TRBD1 (6 bases). This CDR3 is built from 14 residues. The germline CDR1 and CDR2 sequences are SQVTM and ANQGSEA. V lost 5 bases, J lost 4 bases, and 17 bases lay in between. This chain's CDR3 is CSVRAPGEPYGYTF. Here the CDR3 DNA reads TGCAGCGTTCGGGCCCCAGGGGAGCCCTATGGCTACACCTTC. Filled out from reference TRBV29-1 and TRBJ1-2, the complete variable domain reads SAVISQKPSRDICQRGTSLTIQCQVDSQVTMMFWYRQQPGQSLTLIATANQGSEATYESGFVIDKFPISRPNLTFSTLTVSNMSPEDSSIYLCSVRAPGEPYGYTFGSGTRLTVV.

This clone was counted a single time. Other DNA sequences in this sample translate to the same CDR3. The CDR3 spells CASSWTGDGYTF. The CDR3 nucleotides are TGTGCCAGCAGTTGGACAGGGGACGGCTACACCTTC. The V and J genes are TRBV28 and TRBJ1-2; TRBD1 aligns across 9 bases. CDR1 is MDHEN, CDR2 SYDVKM, per germline. This CDR3 region has 12 residues. The J segment lost 8 bases and the V segment lost 4 bases, leaving 2 bases of the junction unmatched.

This sequence joins TRBV30 and TRBJ2-7, with 8 nucleotides matching TRBD1. The ends lost 2 bases at V and 6 bases at J; junction bases unmatched: 6. The germline CDR1 and CDR2 sequences are GTSNPN and SVGIG (reference sequence). The CDR3 is 13 amino acids. CDR3 sequence (DNA): TGTGCCTGGAGTTGGACAGGGAAGGGCGAGCAGTACTTC. This gives the protein CAWSWTGKGEQYF.

The chain employs TRBV7-9 and TRBJ2-7; no definite D call. The CDR3 is 16 residues long. Trimming cost V 1 base and J 3 bases, with 16 bases left between them. Germline V CDR1 and CDR2: SEHNR, FQNEAQ (reference sequence). As DNA, the CDR3 is TGTGCCAGCAGCTTAGTGCTCACCTCCCCAGACTACGAGCAGTACTTC. Protein sequence: CASSLVLTSPDYEQYF.

This clone came up once. The rearrangement uses TRBV4-3 and TRBJ1-6; 7 bases agree with TRBD1. V gave up 0 bases and J gave up 7 bases; unmatched junction bases: 15. The CDR3 is 19 residues long. Germline lookup yields CDR1 LGHNA and CDR2 YSLEER. As DNA, the CDR3 is TGCGCCAGCAGCCAAGATTACATGGAGGGGGCCGAAATAAATTCACCCCTCCACTTT. It is translated as CASSQDYMEGAEINSPLHF.

The V gene is TRBV13, the J gene TRBJ1-5, with D uncertain. The CDR3 has 15 amino acids. Trimming removed 0 bases from V and 7 bases from J, with 13 bases in between. Per germline, CDR1 PRHDT and CDR2 FYEKMQ (reference sequence). DNA of the CDR3: TGTGCCAGCAGCTTAGGGCAATCGGCGGGGCAGCCCCAGCATTTT. It encodes CASSLGQSAGQPQHF.

The rearrangement joins TRBV13 to TRBJ2-2; no firm D call. The V end lost 0 bases, the J end lost 2 bases, and 7 bases lay between the germline ends. This CDR3 region has 15 residues. Germline CDR1 and CDR2: PRHDT and FYEKMQ (reference sequence). In DNA form, the CDR3 reads TGTGCCAGCAGCTTAGGGCGGAGAAACACCGGGGAGCTGTTTTTT. Encoded protein: CASSLGRRNTGELFF.

To note about this clone: Other DNA sequences in the same sample also yield this CDR3. The rearrangement links TRBV5-1 to TRBJ2-7; D gene unclear. CDR1 and CDR2 (germline): SGHRS, YFSETQ. The CDR3 totals 14 residues. V shed 0 bases and J shed 0 bases, with 7 bases lying between them. The CDR3 is CASSLDGYSYEQYF. In nucleotides, the CDR3 is TGCGCCAGCAGCTTGGACGGATACTCCTACGAGCAGTACTTC. The full variable domain, with the rest looked up from reference TRBV5-1 and TRBJ2-7, is KAGVTQTPRYLIKTRGQQVTLSCSPISGHRSVSWYQQTPGQGLQFLFEYFSETQRNKGNFPGRFSGRQFSNSRSEMNVSTLELGDSALYLCASSLDGYSYEQYFGPGTRLTVT.

CDR3 sequence: CASSDRTGFNEQFF. The CDR3 DNA is TGTGCCAGCAGCGACAGGACAGGGTTCAATGAGCAGTTCTTC. V gene TRBV9 combines with J gene TRBJ2-1; TRBD1 agrees at 8 bases. Germline CDR1 SGDLS, CDR2 YYNGEE. This CDR3 comprises 14 residues. Trimming cost V 3 bases and J 6 bases; bases outside gene matches: 5.

This sequence joins TRBV4-3 and TRBJ2-1, with TRBD2 identical over 12 bases. CDR1 is LGHNA and CDR2 is YSLEER in the germline V gene. J was trimmed by 14 bases and V by 4 bases; bases with no gene match: 12. CDR3 size: 15 residues. CDR3 bases: TGCGCCAGCAGCCCCGGGACTAGCGGGTCTCTCGGAGAGTTCTTC. Translated: CASSPGTSGSLGEFF.

The V gene is TRBV6-6, the J gene TRBJ2-7; 7 bases agree with TRBD1. The CDR3 runs 16 residues. Germline trimming cut 0 bases from V and 2 bases from J; bases unmatched to any gene: 7. Per germline, CDR1 MNHNY and CDR2 SVGAGI (reference sequence). DNA for the CDR3: TGTGCCAGCAGTTACTCAGGGGACAGCAATGCCTACGAGCAGTACTTC. Protein: CASSYSGDSNAYEQYF.

The chain uses TRBV7-9 and TRBJ1-1, with D possibly being TRBD1 (6 bases). The CDR3 extends over 17 amino acids. Germline values: CDR1 SEHNR, CDR2 FQNEAQ (reference sequence). V lost 6 bases to trimming and J lost 4 bases, with 24 bases between them. The DNA for the CDR3 is TGTGCCAGCAGTTACCCTAGGGGGGAAACGATGATCACTGAAGCTTTCTTT. Its protein product is CASSYPRGETMITEAFF.

The CDR3 DNA is TGTGCCAGCCTTGACAGGGGAACAGATACGCAGTATTTT. Residues: CASLDRGTDTQYF. The chain is built from TRBV5-4 and TRBJ2-3; the match to TRBD1 covers 8 bases. CDR1 is SGHNT and CDR2 is YYREEE in the germline V gene (reference sequence). V trimming: 7 bases; J trimming: 3 bases; junction bases outside the gene matches: 4. The CDR3 extends over 13 amino acids.

V is TRBV18 and J is TRBJ2-7, with TRBD2 matching 9 bases. Germline V gene sequence: CDR1 KGHSH, CDR2 LQKENI. This CDR3 is built from 16 residues. J lost 3 bases, V lost 3 bases, and 9 bases had no gene match. DNA for the CDR3: TGTGCCAGCTCACCGCTGGGGGCTAGCGGGGACTACGAGCAGTACTTC. It yields the protein CASSPLGASGDYEQYF.

J is TRBJ1-2 and V is TRBV30; D is unclear. The CDR3 spans 14 residues. V was clipped by 0 bases and J by 1 base, with 9 bases between them. The germline V gene encodes CDR1 GTSNPN and CDR2 SVGIG (reference sequence). CDR3 in DNA: TGTGCCTGGAGTGTACCCCAGCTTAACTATGGCTACACCTTC. Protein product: CAWSVPQLNYGYTF.

The V and J genes are TRBV5-8 and TRBJ2-5; 9 bases map to TRBD2. CDR1 is SGHTS and CDR2 is YDEGEE in the germline V gene. V lost 3 bases and J lost 1; bases outside the gene matches: 7. The CDR3 sequence is 16 residues long. The CDR3 DNA sequence: TGTGCCAGCAGCTACGTAGCGGGAGCTTTCCAAGAGACCCAGTACTTC. Its protein product is CASSYVAGAFQETQYF.

The gene calls are TRBV6-5 and TRBJ2-3; D is unresolved. Trimming removed 6 bases at V and 1 base at J, with 2 bases between. The germline V gene encodes CDR1 MNHEY and CDR2 SVGAGI. This CDR3 has 11 amino acids. The CDR3 here is CASRRTDTQYF. DNA of the CDR3: TGTGCCAGCAGGCGCACAGATACGCAGTATTTT.

The V gene is TRBV9, the J gene TRBJ2-7; D remains unclear. Germline-derived CDR1 and CDR2 are SGDLS and YYNGEE. Trimming cost V 7 bases and J 4 bases, with 24 bases left between them. The CDR3 covers 16 residues. The CDR3 reads CASRAVSHFYPYEQYF. The CDR3 DNA reads TGTGCCAGCCGGGCGGTAAGTCACTTTTACCCTTACGAGCAGTACTTC.

The rearrangement links TRBV9 to TRBJ2-7; 7 bases fit TRBD1. CDR1 is SGDLS, CDR2 YYNGEE, per germline. The ends lost 0 bases at V and 5 bases at J; junction bases unmatched: 11. The CDR3 consists of 16 residues. CDR3 in amino acids: CASSVGNGQGVDEQYF. The CDR3 DNA sequence: TGTGCCAGCAGCGTAGGTAATGGTCAGGGGGTCGACGAGCAGTACTTC.

This clone appeared a single time. The J gene is TRBJ1-2, the V gene TRBV12-5, with D hard to call. V was pared by 2 bases and J by 8 bases, with 15 bases between. The germline gives CDR1 LGHNT, CDR2 FRNRAP. The CDR3 extends over 14 amino acids. DNA of the CDR3: TGTGCTAGTGGTTTGCCACCAGAGCCAGGAGGCTACACCTTC. Its translation: CASGLPPEPGGYTF.

This chain joins TRBV28 and TRBJ1-4; D may be TRBD1 (5 bases). This CDR3 region has 14 residues. Germline assignment: CDR1 MDHEN and CDR2 SYDVKM. Trimming pared 7 bases from V and 10 bases from J, leaving 19 bases between. The CDR3 DNA reads as TGTGCCAGCATCAAAGGGGACTCAATAGGAAAACTGTTTTTT. This gives the protein CASIKGDSIGKLFF.

J is TRBJ2-2 and V is TRBV5-4, with 12 bases aligning to TRBD2. The CDR3 is made up of 16 amino acids. Germline trimming cut 4 bases from V and 5 bases from J; bases unmatched to any gene: 6. The germline V gene encodes CDR1 SGHNT and CDR2 YYREEE (reference sequence). This chain's CDR3 is CASSQGLAGDTGELFF. As DNA, the CDR3 is TGTGCCAGCAGCCAGGGACTAGCGGGTGATACCGGGGAGCTGTTTTTT.

The chain uses TRBV7-9 and TRBJ2-7, with 14 nucleotides matching TRBD2. CDR1 and CDR2 (germline): SEHNR, FQNEAQ (reference sequence). V trimming: 4 bases; J trimming: 2 bases; junction bases outside the gene matches: 4. CDR3 size: 16 residues. For the CDR3, the DNA is TGTGCCAGCAGCTCGGGACTAGCGGGAGTTACCTACGAGCAGTACTTC. Its translation: CASSSGLAGVTYEQYF.

This clone was picked up one time. The chain carries TRBV20-1 and TRBJ2-7; D gene uncertain. The CDR3 sequence is 11 residues long. V was cut by 6 bases and J by 3 bases, with 9 bases left in between. Per germline, CDR1 DFQATT and CDR2 SNEGSKA (reference sequence). The DNA of the CDR3 is TGCAGTGCCCTGGACCGCTACGAGCAGTACTTC. Translating it yields CSALDRYEQYF.

J is TRBJ2-7 and V is TRBV10-2, with TRBD1 identical over 8 bases. J lost 5 bases, V lost 8 bases, and 5 bases had no gene match. The CDR3 consists of 12 residues. Germline V gene sequence: CDR1 WSHSY, CDR2 SAAADI. The CDR3 DNA reads TGCGCCAGCGACAGGGGATCGGACGAGCAGTACTTC. Residues: CASDRGSDEQYF.

The J gene is TRBJ1-2, the V gene TRBV5-4; possible D gene TRBD1, 6 bases. CDR1 is SGHNT and CDR2 is YYREEE in the germline V gene (reference sequence). V lost 5 bases and J lost 6, with 14 bases in between. The CDR3 consists of 13 residues. The CDR3 sequence: CASRFGGGDGYTF. The CDR3 nucleotides are TGTGCCAGCAGGTTTGGAGGGGGTGATGGCTACACCTTC.